The sequence of this TCR beta chain was determined in a study of early T cells in non-severe SARS-CoV-2 infection. Study at large: Sequencing used unsorted whole-blood bulk RNA, so chains lack pairing. Study results and limitations: VDJdb-based matching was biased toward anti-spike CD8 responses and missed private and CD4 specificities.

The sample holds a few counts of this clonotype. Antigen specificity is unknown. CDR1 is SQVTM, CDR2 ANQGSEA, per germline. The CDR3 length is 12 residues. Trimming stripped 2 bases from V and 4 bases from J, with 8 bases between. Individual cDNA molecules were tagged with unique molecular identifiers, the study reported. MiXCR, applied by TCRdb to the 5' RACE reads, yields one record per CDR3 protein. The repertoire holds around 79,000 distinct CDR3 sequences, with about 11% as singletons. This specimen was whole blood, taken at baseline. The chain recombines TRBV29-1 with TRBJ1-2, with a tentative D call TRBD1 (5 bases). This receptor was taken from an adult who was a healthcare worker with PCR-confirmed SARS-CoV-2 infection or an uninfected control (not recorded which). The CDR3 is CSVEQGVYGYTF. The CDR3 DNA follows: TGCAGCGTTGAACAGGGAGTCTATGGCTACACCTTC. Looking up the rest from reference TRBV29-1 and TRBJ1-2 gives the full variable domain: SAVISQKPSRDICQRGTSLTIQCQVDSQVTMMFWYRQQPGQSLTLIATANQGSEATYESGFVIDKFPISRPNLTFSTLTVSNMSPEDSSIYLCSVEQGVYGYTFGSGTRLTVV.